This entry lists 14 T cell receptor beta chains sequenced from one sample in a study of beta chain features in type 1 diabetes listed by TCRdb under 2018. Libraries were built with the immunoSEQ multiplex PCR assay. The entire isolated RNA was reverse transcribed using the High Capacity cDNA Reverse Transcription Kit, and thus expressed TCRB transcripts were sequenced. Imported from immuneACCESS, the table was reduced by TCRdb to in-frame sequences with V and J called. These copies leave out some clones; in studies compared against another copy, an unresolved V gene accounts for under half, and the cause of the remainder is not known. The sample data list hundreds of thousands of clones, and about 14% of these were observed just once. The top ten clones comprise more than 0.08% of the sample. Sequenced: naive CD4+ T cells from blood. This specimen's cell subset or site label, interpreted: true naive CD4+ T cells. The receptors originated from a man in his late teens or twenties in good health.

This clone has only a few counts. The chain combines TRBV29-1 with TRBJ1-4; D uncertain. The CDR3 has 13 residues. CDR1 and CDR2 from the germline V gene are SQVTM and ANQGSEA. V was pared by 6 bases and J by 5 bases, with 13 bases between. CDR3 region: CSVGGRLNEKLFF. CDR3 DNA sequence: TGCAGCGTGGGAGGACGGCTGAATGAAAAACTGTTTTTT.

This clone has more than one count but fewer than ten. This rearrangement joins TRBV18 to TRBJ2-2; TRBD1 matches 9 bases. Germline CDR1 reads KGHSH; CDR2 reads LQKENI. With 0 bases clipped from V and 6 bases from J, the junction kept 2 bases outside the gene matches. The CDR3 has 15 residues. CDR3 in DNA: TGTGCCAGCTCACCACCGGGACAGGGATCCGGGGAGCTGTTTTTT. Protein sequence: CASSPPGQGSGELFF.

The rearrangement uses TRBV21-1 and TRBJ2-5; the table assigns TRBD2, which was not confirmed against the DNA. TRBV21-1 is recorded as a pseudogene. This CDR3 is 17 amino acids long. The CDR3 DNA follows: TGTGCCAGCAGCAGCTTAGCGGGGGACTTCGCCAGGGAGACCCAGTACTTC. Translated, it gives CASSSLAGDFARETQYF.

This clone was detected only a few times. This chain joins TRBV2 and TRBJ2-7; D possibly uses TRBD1 or TRBD2 (5 bases each). V lost 4 bases to trimming and J lost 2 bases, with 12 bases between them. CDR1 SNHLY and CDR2 FYNNEI come from the germline V gene. This CDR3 spans 14 amino acids. The CDR3, as DNA: TGTGCCAGCAGTGGCTGGGACCTCCCCTACGAGCAGTACTTC. It yields the protein CASSGWDLPYEQYF.

The genes are TRBV7-9 and TRBJ1-1; D not certain. This CDR3 is 14 amino acids long. Germline V gives CDR1 SEHNR, CDR2 FQNEAQ (reference sequence). V was cut by 0 bases and J by 5 bases, with 10 bases left in between. CDR3 protein: CASSLAASGTEAFF. The CDR3 DNA reads TGTGCCAGCAGCTTAGCGGCATCCGGGACTGAAGCTTTCTTT.

This sequence joins TRBV27 and TRBJ2-7, with 7 bases that match TRBD2. Germline CDR1 MNHEY, CDR2 SMNVEV (reference sequence). The CDR3 is 15 amino acids. V shed 3 bases and J 2 bases; nucleotides not matched to a gene: 7. The CDR3 nucleotides are TGTGCCAGCAGTTTGGGGCGGGAGCCGCCCTACGAGCAGTACTTC. Translated, it gives CASSLGREPPYEQYF.

The chain recombines TRBV4-2 with TRBJ2-5, with D perhaps given as TRBD1 or TRBD2 (5 bases each). With 2 bases removed from V and 2 bases from J, the gap between germline ends came to 12 bases. The length of the CDR3 is 15 residues. In germline, CDR1 is LGHNA, CDR2 YNFKEQ. CDR3 nucleotides: TGTGCCAGCAGCCAATCGATGGGGGTACAAGAGACCCAGTACTTC. Protein: CASSQSMGVQETQYF.

In this sample, this clone turned up a few times. Within the sample, other DNA sequences also encode this same CDR3. V is TRBV7-2 and J is TRBJ2-7, with D perhaps TRBD1 (5 bases). Germline CDR1 reads SGHTA; CDR2 reads FQGNSA. The CDR3 consists of 13 residues. Trimming stripped 1 base from V and 7 bases from J, with 11 bases between. The CDR3 loop is CASSLGRVGEQYF. DNA for the CDR3: TGTGCCAGCAGCTTAGGCAGGGTTGGGGAGCAGTACTTC.

The chain is built from TRBV9 and TRBJ2-7; no definite D call. The CDR3 spans 15 residues. Trimming stripped 0 bases from V and 0 bases from J, with 10 bases between. The germline gives CDR1 SGDLS, CDR2 YYNGEE. The CDR3 DNA follows: TGTGCCAGCAGCGTAGGTGGAGTGGACTCCTACGAGCAGTACTTC. It translates to CASSVGGVDSYEQYF.

The genes are TRBV6-6 and TRBJ1-2; 8 bases fit TRBD1. CDR1 and CDR2 from the germline V gene are MNHNY and SVGAGI (reference sequence). The CDR3 runs 13 residues. V shed 4 bases, J shed 3 bases, and the junction held 1 base outside the gene matches. The CDR3 region has the DNA TGTGCCAGCAGTTCGGACAGGGACTATGGCTACACCTTC. Translated: CASSSDRDYGYTF.

The rearrangement uses TRBV7-2 and TRBJ2-2; D assignment may be TRBD1 or TRBD2 (5 bases each). Trimming left V 0 bases short and J 7 bases short, with 15 bases between. The length of the CDR3 is 16 residues. Germline assignment: CDR1 SGHTA and CDR2 FQGNSA. The CDR3 DNA reads as TGTGCCAGCAGCTTAGCAGGGACGGCTAAAGGCGGGGAGCTGTTTTTT. This codes for CASSLAGTAKGGELFF.

This clone was detected a few times. The V and J genes are TRBV29-1 and TRBJ2-7; weak D call: TRBD2 (5 bases). CDR1 is SQVTM, CDR2 ANQGSEA, per germline. This CDR3 comprises 14 residues. Trimming took off 4 bases at V and 2 bases at J, with 15 bases between the two ends. The CDR3 here is CSVVIPRGPYEQYF. The CDR3 DNA is TGCAGCGTTGTCATCCCCCGGGGTCCCTACGAGCAGTACTTC.

This clone was seen a few times. The chain couples TRBV28 to TRBJ1-4; 9 bases line up with TRBD1. The J segment lost 8 bases and the V segment lost 7 bases, leaving 8 bases of the junction unmatched. CDR3 size: 14 residues. Germline values: CDR1 MDHEN, CDR2 SYDVKM. The CDR3 sequence: CASTSGTGNEKLFF. Here the CDR3 DNA reads TGTGCCAGCACCTCGGGGACAGGGAACGAAAAACTGTTTTTT.

The CDR3 nucleotides are TGTGCCACGCAAGGGGCAGCCCATGGCCATCAGCCCCAGCATTTT. It yields the protein CATQGAAHGHQPQHF. The V call is TRBV28, the J call TRBJ1-5; tentatively, D is TRBD1 (5 bases). Germline assignment: CDR1 MDHEN and CDR2 SYDVKM. Trimming removed 10 bases at V and 5 bases at J, with 21 bases between. The CDR3 has 15 residues.